The clone carrying this T cell receptor (beta chain) was picked up many times. Its antigen is still unknown. V lost 2 bases and J 5 bases, leaving 6 bases between the germline ends. The CDR3 is 12 residues long. TCR beta VDJ combinations and CDR3 sequences were profiled from genomic DNA. TCRdb ran MiXCR on the reads and lists one entry per CDR3 protein. The sample shows fewer than 250,000 distinct CDR3 sequences, around half of them seen only once. The sample originates from a study of CD8+CD57+ T cells in acquired aplastic anemia. About the study: The study obtained an average of roughly 3 ug of DNA from sorted CD4+ and CD8+ cells. Among healthy donors, CD4+ cells averaged around 10 million reads.

Study results and caveats: The study found no significant CD8+ Simpson's diversity difference between patients and controls. The same twenty-nine CD8+ CDR3 sequences occurred in patients and in controls.

This sequence originates from a human donor in good health, serving as a control. Material: sorted CD4+, CD8+, or CD8+CD57+ T cells (not recorded which) from PBMCs. The rearrangement links TRBV12-3 or TRBV12-4 to TRBJ2-5; D gene unclear. CDR3 DNA sequence: TGTGCCAGCAGTTTATTACGGGAGACCCAGTACTTC. Amino acids: CASSLLRETQYF.